This entry lists 6 T cell receptor beta chains sequenced from one sample in a study of naive and memory T cell subsets (dated by TCRdb to about 2017). Library creation used UMI-ligation and nested PCR. TCRdb lists the instrument as Illumina MiSeq. The beta constant-region primer consisted of an equimolar mixture of two oligonucleotides that together covered TRBC1 and TRBC2. TCRdb's own reprocessing of the public reads used fastp at Q25 and MiXCR and kept productive beta chains. CDR3 protein sequences are deduplicated, and each keeps its most common genes and DNA. The sample yields roughly 98,000 distinct CDR3 sequences; roughly 7.3% were counted once. Together, the top ten hold around 1.6% of the sample. Sequenced sample: central memory CD4+ T cells from blood. Interpreted using the paper, the cell subset or site label stands for: central memory, CD45RA- CD27+. These receptors all stem from a human donor in good health.

This clonotype has just a few counts. The chain uses TRBV12-3 or TRBV12-4 and TRBJ2-3, with TRBD2 as a possible D gene (5 bases). Trimming cost V 3 bases and J 5 bases, with 9 bases left between them. This CDR3 comprises 13 residues. CDR3 protein: CASSFPRGDTQYF. Written as DNA, the CDR3 is TGTGCCAGCAGTTTCCCCCGGGGAGATACGCAGTATTTT.

The genes are TRBV7-9 and TRBJ1-4, with D hard to call. CDR1 is SEHNR, CDR2 FQNEAQ, per germline (reference sequence). Trimming stripped 2 bases from V and 2 bases from J, with 12 bases between. CDR3 size: 16 residues. As DNA, the CDR3 is TGTGCCAGCAGCTTAAGGGCCGGGATCACTAATGAAAAACTGTTTTTT. Translated: CASSLRAGITNEKLFF.

In its sample, this clonotype was seen many times. V and J are TRBV2 and TRBJ1-6; D might be TRBD1 (5 bases). CDR1 and CDR2 (germline): SNHLY, FYNNEI. Trimming took 5 bases from V and 5 from J, leaving 13 bases between them. The CDR3 spans 15 residues. Written as DNA, the CDR3 is TGTGCCAGCAGTCTCCGGGGACTAGATAATTCACCCCTCCACTTT. It specifies CASSLRGLDNSPLHF.

The gene calls are TRBV28 and TRBJ2-3, with 10 bases lining up with TRBD2. There are 15 residues in the CDR3. Trimming removed 4 bases from V and 4 bases from J; junction bases left unmatched: 5. Germline V gene lookup returns CDR1 MDHEN and CDR2 SYDVKM. The CDR3 reads CASSSAGGSADTQYF. CDR3 in DNA: TGTGCCAGCAGTTCAGCGGGGGGGAGCGCAGATACGCAGTATTTT. The variable domain in full, with the rest retrieved from reference TRBV28 and TRBJ2-3, is DVKVTQSSRYLVKRTGEKVFLECVQDMDHENMFWYRQDPGLGLRLIYFSYDVKMKEKGDIPEGYSVSREKKERFSLILESASTNQTSMYLCASSSAGGSADTQYFGPGTRLTVL.

This clonotype was seen ten or more times. The chain joins TRBV7-9 to TRBJ2-7; the D gene is possibly TRBD1 (5 bases). The CDR3 runs 14 residues. Trimming cost V 0 bases and J 6 bases, with 12 bases left between them. Germline assignment: CDR1 SEHNR and CDR2 FQNEAQ (reference sequence). The CDR3 DNA reads TGTGCCAGCAGCTTAGCGGCAGGGAAGGGCGAGCAGTACTTC. This translates into CASSLAAGKGEQYF. Based on the CDR3 plus reference TRBV7-9 and TRBJ2-7, the full variable domain is DTGVSQNPRHKITKRGQNVTFRCDPISEHNRLYWYRQTLGQGPEFLTYFQNEAQLEKSRLLSDRFSAERPKGSFSTLEIQRTEQGDSAMYLCASSLAAGKGEQYFGPGTRLTVT.

In its sample, this clonotype was seen many times. The chain is built from TRBV7-9 and TRBJ1-1; possible D gene TRBD1, 5 bases. CDR3 length: 12 residues. Trimming stripped 5 bases from V and 11 bases from J, with 15 bases between. Germline V gives CDR1 SEHNR, CDR2 FQNEAQ (reference sequence). The CDR3 is CASSRGTLDAFF. The CDR3 bases are TGTGCCAGCAGCCGTGGGACCCTGGATGCTTTCTTT.